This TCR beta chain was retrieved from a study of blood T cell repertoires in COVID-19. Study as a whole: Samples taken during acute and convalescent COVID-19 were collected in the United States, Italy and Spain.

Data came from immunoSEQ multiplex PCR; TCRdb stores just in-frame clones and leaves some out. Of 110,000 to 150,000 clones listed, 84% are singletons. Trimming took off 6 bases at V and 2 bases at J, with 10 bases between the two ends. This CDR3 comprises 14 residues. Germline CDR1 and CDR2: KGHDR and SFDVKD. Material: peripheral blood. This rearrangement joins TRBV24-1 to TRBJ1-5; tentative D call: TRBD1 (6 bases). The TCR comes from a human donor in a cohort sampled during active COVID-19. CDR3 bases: TGTGCCACCAGTACCAGGGGAGGCAATCAGCCCCAGCATTTT. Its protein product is CATSTRGGNQPQHF.